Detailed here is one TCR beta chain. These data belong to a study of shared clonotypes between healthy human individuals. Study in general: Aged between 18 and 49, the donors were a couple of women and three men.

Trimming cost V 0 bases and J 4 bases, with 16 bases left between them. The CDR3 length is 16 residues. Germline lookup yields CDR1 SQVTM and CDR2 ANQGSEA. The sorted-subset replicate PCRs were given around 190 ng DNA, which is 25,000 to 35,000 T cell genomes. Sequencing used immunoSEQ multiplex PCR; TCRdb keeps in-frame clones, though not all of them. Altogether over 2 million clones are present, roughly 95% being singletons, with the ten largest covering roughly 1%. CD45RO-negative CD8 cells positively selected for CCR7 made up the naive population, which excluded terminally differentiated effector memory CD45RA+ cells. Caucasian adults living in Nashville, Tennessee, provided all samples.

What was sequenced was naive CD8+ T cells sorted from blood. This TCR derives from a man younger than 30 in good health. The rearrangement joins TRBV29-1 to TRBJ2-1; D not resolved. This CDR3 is CSVEDPTRPLYNEQFF. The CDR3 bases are TGCAGCGTTGAAGATCCGACTCGCCCACTTTACAATGAGCAGTTCTTC.